The 5 T cell receptor beta chains reported below all come from one sample, sequenced in a study of T cells in Graves' hyperthyroidism and ophthalmopathy. Amplification of TCR beta CDR3 regions used RNA as the template. Researchers ran a first-round RT-PCR on the TCR CDR3 using the HTBI primer set. TCRdb ran MiXCR on the multiplex PCR reads and lists one entry per CDR3 protein. The repertoire holds fewer than 200,000 distinct CDR3 sequences, with just under 9.5% as singletons. The sample comprised blood. All receptors derive from a woman under 30 with Graves' hyperthyroidism that later progressed to Graves' ophthalmopathy.

This clonotype was recorded many times. The chain carries TRBV6-1 and TRBJ2-1; D uncertain. V lost 8 bases to trimming and J lost 12 bases, with 17 bases between them. Germline V gene lookup returns CDR1 MNHNS and CDR2 SASEGT. The CDR3 sequence is 12 residues long. DNA for the CDR3: TGTGCCAGCTCCATATTACTCGGCGGGCAGTTCTTC. As protein: CASSILLGGQFF.

This clonotype has a handful of counts. This could be a read error, since a much larger clone is one nucleotide away. The chain links TRBV28 to TRBJ2-3; the D gene is possibly TRBD2 (5 bases). The germline V and J ends were trimmed by 4 bases and 2 bases, with 19 bases remaining between them. Germline-derived CDR1 and CDR2 are MDHEN and SYDVKM. CDR3 length: 17 amino acids. In nucleotides, the CDR3 is TGTGCCAGCAGTTGGGAAGGAGGCGCGCGGACCACAGATACGCAGTATTTT. Protein product: CASSWEGGARTTDTQYF.

The rearrangement joins TRBV5-4 to TRBJ1-2, with D possibly being TRBD1 (5 bases). V was shortened by 0 bases and J by 5 bases, with 11 bases between the two germline ends. Per the germline V gene, CDR1 is SGHNT and CDR2 is YYREEE (reference sequence). The CDR3 is 14 residues long. CDR3 in DNA: TGTGCCAGCAGCTTGGCGGGGGGGACGTATGGCTACACCTTC. This translates into CASSLAGGTYGYTF.

The sample holds many counts of this clonotype. The rearrangement uses TRBV28 and TRBJ1-1; the D is unclear. Germline-derived CDR1 and CDR2 are MDHEN and SYDVKM. The CDR3 sequence is 17 residues long. V lost 5 bases and J lost 0, with 19 bases in between. The CDR3 is CASSVGIITYLNTEAFF. CDR3 coding DNA: TGTGCCAGCAGTGTCGGGATCATAACGTACCTGAACACTGAAGCTTTCTTT.

This clonotype was seen many times. The CDR3 spells CASTGRDLGGANVLTF. The CDR3 DNA follows: TGTGCCAGCACAGGACGGGACCTGGGGGGGGCCAACGTCCTGACTTTC. The chain has TRBV28 and TRBJ2-6; TRBD1 or TRBD2 may be the D gene (5 bases each). The CDR3 covers 16 residues. Trimming stripped 7 bases from V and 4 bases from J, with 17 bases between. CDR1 is MDHEN and CDR2 is SYDVKM in the germline V gene.